Sequencing of this T cell receptor (beta chain) was carried out in a study of cytomegalovirus exposure and HLA in healthy donors. A multiplex PCR was run with 60 Vbeta primers and 13 Jbeta primers. This table comes from immunoSEQ multiplex PCR, and its TCRdb copy is limited to in-frame clones, with some not included. The table records more than 65,000 clones, over 70% of them present only once. This clone has only a few counts. Its cognate antigen is unknown. General study results and limits: It was taken for granted in presence/absence analyses that sequencing depth across donors was roughly uniform. The availability of immune exposure information extended only to CMV serostatus. Trimming of TCR beta V- and J-genes showed a link, identified in a later analysis, to a missense DCLRE1C variant. Being productive about 90% or about 30% of the time was typical of most TCR beta V segments in an earlier analysis.

Germline V gives CDR1 SQVTM, CDR2 ANQGSEA. The length of the CDR3 is 16 residues. Losses at the gene ends were 7 bases for V and 0 bases for J; bases not matched to a gene: 11. The V call is TRBV29-1, the J call TRBJ2-2; 7 positions agree with TRBD1. This TCR was recovered from a man aged 40-49 years in good health and CMV-seronegative. Input material: PBMCs. The CDR3 reads CSASGTAESNTGELFF. CDR3 in DNA: TGCAGCGCCTCCGGGACAGCCGAATCGAACACCGGGGAGCTGTTTTTT.